The present T cell receptor (beta chain) was sequenced within a study of response to subunit inactivated influenza vaccine (dated by TCRdb to between 2018 and 2020). A note on the overall study: To follow how T cells responded to a trivalent subunit inactivated influenza vaccine, the researchers relied on deep quantitative profiling of the T cell receptor repertoire. Study-level results and caveats: It was suggested by the authors that each seasonal influenza vaccination may recruit only a limited number of new T cells.

This specimen's time point label, per the study, means: approximately 45 days after influenza vaccine administration. V loses 5 bases at its end and J loses 9 bases; junction bases beyond the gene matches: 10. From the cysteine through the phenylalanine, the CDR3 covers 13 amino acids. Only the CDR3 DNA is retained, 39 bases long and in frame from the first base. For CDR1 and CDR2, the germline V gene (reference sequence) lists DFQATT and SNEGSKA. In the case of this clonotype: Its binding antigen is unknown. Nothing much larger sits one base from this clone, and base qualities are not available.

The method behind the library was RT-PCR. Sequenced on an Illumina HiSeq 2500. The raw public reads went through TCRdb reprocessing: fastp at Q25, MiXCR clone calling, in-frame beta chains kept. Under each unique CDR3 protein, matching rows form one entry showing the most common genes and DNA. The sample table shows 540,000 or so distinct CDR3 sequences, and approximately 12% are seen once. About 12% of the sample comes from the top ten. The specimen was PBMCs from blood, collected about 40 days after vaccination. The chain was built from TRBV20-1 and TRBJ2-1; the junction holds 7 bases that match TRBD1. The receptor was isolated from a man aged 45-60 years who received an inactivated influenza vaccine. Donor details come from another sample of the same person, matched by shared clones. Here the CDR3 is given as CSAYEGARSEQFF. The nucleotide sequence is given as TGCAGTGCTTACGAGGGGGCGAGGAGTGAGCAGTTCTTC.